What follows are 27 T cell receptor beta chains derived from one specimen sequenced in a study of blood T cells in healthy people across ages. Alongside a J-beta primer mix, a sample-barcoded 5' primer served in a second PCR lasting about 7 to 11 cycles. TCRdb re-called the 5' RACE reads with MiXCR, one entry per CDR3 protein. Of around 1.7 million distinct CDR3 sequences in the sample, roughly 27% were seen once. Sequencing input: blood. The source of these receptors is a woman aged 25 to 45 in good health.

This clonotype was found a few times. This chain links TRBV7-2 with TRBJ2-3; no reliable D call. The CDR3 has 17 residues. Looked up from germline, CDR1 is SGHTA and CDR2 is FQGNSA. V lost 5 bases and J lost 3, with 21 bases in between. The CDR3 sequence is CASSPPWNRAGTDTQYF. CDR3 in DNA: TGTGCCAGCAGCCCCCCCTGGAATAGGGCCGGAACAGATACGCAGTATTTT.

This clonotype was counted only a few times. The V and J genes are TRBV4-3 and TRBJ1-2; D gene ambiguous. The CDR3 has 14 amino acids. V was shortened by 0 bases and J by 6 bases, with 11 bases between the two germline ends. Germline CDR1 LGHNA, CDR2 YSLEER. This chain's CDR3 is CASSQEGSGHGYTF. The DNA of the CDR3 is TGCGCCAGCAGCCAAGAGGGCAGTGGCCATGGCTACACCTTC.

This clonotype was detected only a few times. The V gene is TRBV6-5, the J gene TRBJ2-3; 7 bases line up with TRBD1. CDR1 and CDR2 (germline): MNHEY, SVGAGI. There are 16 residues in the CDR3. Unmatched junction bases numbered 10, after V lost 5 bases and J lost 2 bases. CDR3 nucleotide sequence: TGTGCCAGCAGTCGCGATATCGGGACAGACACAGATACGCAGTATTTT. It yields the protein CASSRDIGTDTDTQYF.

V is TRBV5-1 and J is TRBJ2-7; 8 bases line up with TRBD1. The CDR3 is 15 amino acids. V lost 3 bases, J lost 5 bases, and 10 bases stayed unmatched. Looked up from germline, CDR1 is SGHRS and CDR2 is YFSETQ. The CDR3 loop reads CASSYQTGATNEQYF. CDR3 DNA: TGCGCCAGCAGCTACCAGACAGGGGCGACGAACGAGCAGTACTTC.

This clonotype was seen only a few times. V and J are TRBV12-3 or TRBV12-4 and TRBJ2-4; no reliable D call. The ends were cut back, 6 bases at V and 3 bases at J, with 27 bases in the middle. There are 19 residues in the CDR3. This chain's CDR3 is CASSPRSWQRSSVKNIQYF. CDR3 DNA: TGTGCCAGCAGCCCTAGGTCATGGCAGCGATCAAGCGTCAAAAACATTCAGTACTTC.

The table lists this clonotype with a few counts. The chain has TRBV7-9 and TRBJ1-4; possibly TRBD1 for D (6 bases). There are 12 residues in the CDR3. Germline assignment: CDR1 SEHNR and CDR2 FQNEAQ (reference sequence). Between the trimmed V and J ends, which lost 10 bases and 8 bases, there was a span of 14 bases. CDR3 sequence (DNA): TGTGCCACTCCACGGGACACCGAAAAACTGTTTTTT. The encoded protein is CATPRDTEKLFF.

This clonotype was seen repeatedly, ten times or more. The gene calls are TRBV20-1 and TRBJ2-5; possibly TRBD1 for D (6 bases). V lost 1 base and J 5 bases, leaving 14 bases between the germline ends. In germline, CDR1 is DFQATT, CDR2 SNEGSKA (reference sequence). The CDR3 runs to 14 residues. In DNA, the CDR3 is TGCAGTGCTAGAGTGGTGCAGGGGCGGGAGACCCAGTACTTC. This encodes CSARVVQGRETQYF.

This chain's CDR3 is CASSLVAFGANVLTF. The CDR3 coding sequence is TGCGCCAGCAGCTTGGTGGCATTTGGGGCCAACGTCCTGACTTTC. The rearrangement uses TRBV5-1 and TRBJ2-6; D is ambiguous. The CDR3 contains 15 residues. CDR1 and CDR2 (germline): SGHRS, YFSETQ. The V gene lost 0 bases and the J gene lost 3 bases, with 7 bases spanning the gap.

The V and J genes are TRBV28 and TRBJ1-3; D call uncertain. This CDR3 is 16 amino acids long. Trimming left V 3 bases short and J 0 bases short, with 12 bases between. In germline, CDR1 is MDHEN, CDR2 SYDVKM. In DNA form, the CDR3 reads TGTGCCAGCAGTTTGGGCAGGCGCAACTCTGGAAACACCATATATTTT. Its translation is CASSLGRRNSGNTIYF.

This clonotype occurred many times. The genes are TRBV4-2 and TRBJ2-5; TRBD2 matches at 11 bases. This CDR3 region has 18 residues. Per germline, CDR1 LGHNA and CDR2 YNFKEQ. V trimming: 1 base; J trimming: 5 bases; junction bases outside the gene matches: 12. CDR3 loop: CASSQVSASGGPSETQYF. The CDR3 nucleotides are TGTGCCAGCAGCCAAGTTAGTGCTAGCGGGGGGCCATCCGAGACCCAGTACTTC.

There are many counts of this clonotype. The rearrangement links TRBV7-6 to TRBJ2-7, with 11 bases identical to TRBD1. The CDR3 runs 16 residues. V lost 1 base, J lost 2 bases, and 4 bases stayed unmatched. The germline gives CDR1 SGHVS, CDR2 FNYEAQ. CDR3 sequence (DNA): TGTGCCAGCAGCTTAGGAGGGGGACAGGGGGCCTACGAGCAGTACTTC. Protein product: CASSLGGGQGAYEQYF.

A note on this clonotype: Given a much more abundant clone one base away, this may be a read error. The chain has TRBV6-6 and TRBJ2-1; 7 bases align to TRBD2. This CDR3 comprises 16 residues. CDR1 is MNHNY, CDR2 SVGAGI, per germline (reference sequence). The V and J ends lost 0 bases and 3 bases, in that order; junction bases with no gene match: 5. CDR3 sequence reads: CASSYSATSDYNEQFF. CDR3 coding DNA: TGTGCCAGCAGTTACTCGGCAACTAGCGACTACAATGAGCAGTTCTTC.

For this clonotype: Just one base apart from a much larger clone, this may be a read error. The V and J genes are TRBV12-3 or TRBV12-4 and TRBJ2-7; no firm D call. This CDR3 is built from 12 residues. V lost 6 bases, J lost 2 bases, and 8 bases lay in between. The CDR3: CASSPKAYEQYF. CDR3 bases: TGTGCCAGCAGCCCCAAAGCCTACGAGCAGTACTTC.

The CDR3 DNA reads TGTGCCAGCAGCTTAGTTCGGAGTGAGAAGGGACGGGGAATATACAATGAGCAGTTCTTC. Its translation: CASSLVRSEKGRGIYNEQFF. The genes are TRBV7-8 and TRBJ2-1; D could derive from TRBD1 or TRBD2 (5 bases each). CDR1 and CDR2 (germline): SGHVS, FQNEAQ. The V end was cut by 1 base, the J end by 4 bases, with 26 bases between. The CDR3 loop spans 20 amino acids.

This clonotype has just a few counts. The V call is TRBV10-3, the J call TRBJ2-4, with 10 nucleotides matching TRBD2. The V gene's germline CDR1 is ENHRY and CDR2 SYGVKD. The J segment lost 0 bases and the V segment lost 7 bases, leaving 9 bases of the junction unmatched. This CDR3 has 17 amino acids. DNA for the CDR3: TGTGCCATCAAACGGCTAGCGGGGGTACTAGCCAAAAACATTCAGTACTTC. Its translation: CAIKRLAGVLAKNIQYF.

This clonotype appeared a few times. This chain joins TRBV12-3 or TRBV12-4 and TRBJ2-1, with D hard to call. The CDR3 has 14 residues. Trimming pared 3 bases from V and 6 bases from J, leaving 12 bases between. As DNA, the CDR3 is TGTGCCAGCAGTTTTGGTCTAGACGGCAATGAGCAGTTCTTC. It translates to CASSFGLDGNEQFF.

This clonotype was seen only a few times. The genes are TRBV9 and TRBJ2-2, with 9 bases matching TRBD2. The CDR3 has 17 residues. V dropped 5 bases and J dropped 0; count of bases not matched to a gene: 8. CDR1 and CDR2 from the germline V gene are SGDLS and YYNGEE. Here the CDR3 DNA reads TGTGCCAGCAGTCAGGCTAGCGGGGCCCCGAACACCGGGGAGCTGTTTTTT. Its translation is CASSQASGAPNTGELFF.

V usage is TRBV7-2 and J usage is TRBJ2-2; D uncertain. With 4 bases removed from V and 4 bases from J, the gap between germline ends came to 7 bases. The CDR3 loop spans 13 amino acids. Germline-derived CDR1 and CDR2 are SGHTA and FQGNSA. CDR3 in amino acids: CASSYRFTGELFF. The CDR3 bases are TGTGCCAGCAGCTATAGGTTCACCGGGGAGCTGTTTTTT.

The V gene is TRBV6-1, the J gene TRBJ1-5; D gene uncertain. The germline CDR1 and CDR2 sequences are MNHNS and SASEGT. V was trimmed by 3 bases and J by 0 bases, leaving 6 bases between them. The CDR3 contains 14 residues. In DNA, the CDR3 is TGTGCCAGCAGTGAGGCTTATAGCAATCAGCCCCAGCATTTT. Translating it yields CASSEAYSNQPQHF.

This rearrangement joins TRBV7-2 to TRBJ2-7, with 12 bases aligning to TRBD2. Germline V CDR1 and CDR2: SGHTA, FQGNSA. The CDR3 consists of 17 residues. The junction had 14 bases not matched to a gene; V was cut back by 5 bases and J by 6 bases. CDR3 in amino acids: CASSLRTSGIWSPEQYF. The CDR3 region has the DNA TGTGCCAGCAGCCTCCGGACTAGCGGGATATGGTCTCCCGAGCAGTACTTC.

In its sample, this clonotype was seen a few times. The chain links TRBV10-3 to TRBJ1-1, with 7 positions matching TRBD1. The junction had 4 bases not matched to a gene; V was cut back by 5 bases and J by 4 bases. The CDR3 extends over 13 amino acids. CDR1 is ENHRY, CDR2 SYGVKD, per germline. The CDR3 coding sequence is TGTGCCATCAGTCCGACAGGGTCCACTGAAGCTTTCTTT. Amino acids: CAISPTGSTEAFF.

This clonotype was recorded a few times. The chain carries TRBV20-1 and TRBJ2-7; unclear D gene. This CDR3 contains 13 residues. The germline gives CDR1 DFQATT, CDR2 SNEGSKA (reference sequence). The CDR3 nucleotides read TGCAGCTTCAGCCTCGGGCAAAGCTACGAGCAGTACTTC. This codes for CSFSLGQSYEQYF.

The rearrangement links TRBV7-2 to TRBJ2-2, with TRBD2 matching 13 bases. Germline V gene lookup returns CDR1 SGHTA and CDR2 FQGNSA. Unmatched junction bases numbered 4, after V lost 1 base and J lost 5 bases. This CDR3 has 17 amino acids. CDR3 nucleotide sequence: TGTGCCAGCAGCTTAGACCGACTAGCGGGAGGAACCGGGGAGCTGTTTTTT. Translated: CASSLDRLAGGTGELFF. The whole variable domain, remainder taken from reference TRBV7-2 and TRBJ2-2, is GAGVSQSPSNKVTEKGKDVELRCDPISGHTALYWYRQSLGQGLEFLIYFQGNSAPDKSGLPSDRFSAERTGGSVSTLTIQRTQQEDSAVYLCASSLDRLAGGTGELFFGEGSRLTVL.

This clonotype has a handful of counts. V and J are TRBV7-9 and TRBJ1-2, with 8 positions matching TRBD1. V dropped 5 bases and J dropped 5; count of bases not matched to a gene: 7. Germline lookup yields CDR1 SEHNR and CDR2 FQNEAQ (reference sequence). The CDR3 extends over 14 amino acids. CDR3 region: CASSERTGYYGYTF. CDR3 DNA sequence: TGTGCCAGCAGCGAGAGGACAGGGTATTATGGCTACACCTTC.

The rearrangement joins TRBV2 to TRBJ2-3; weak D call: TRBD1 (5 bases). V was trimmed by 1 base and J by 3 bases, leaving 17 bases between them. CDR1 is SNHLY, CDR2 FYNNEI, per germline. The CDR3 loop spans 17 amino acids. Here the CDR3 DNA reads TGTGCCAGCAGTGAAGGGGCAGGGTATGATTTGACAGATACGCAGTATTTT. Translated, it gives CASSEGAGYDLTDTQYF.

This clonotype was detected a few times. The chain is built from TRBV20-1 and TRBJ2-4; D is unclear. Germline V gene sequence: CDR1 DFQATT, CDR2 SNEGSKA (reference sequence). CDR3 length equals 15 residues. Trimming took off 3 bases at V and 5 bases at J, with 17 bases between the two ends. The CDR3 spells CSARSGGMTQNIQYF. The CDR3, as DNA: TGCAGTGCTAGGTCCGGCGGTATGACGCAAAACATTCAGTACTTC.

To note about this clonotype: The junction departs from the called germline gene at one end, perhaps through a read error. The CDR3 nucleotides are TGTGCCAGCAGTTTCAGACAGTTCTATGGCTGCACCTTC. This translates into CASSFRQFYGCTF. The V call is TRBV28, the J call TRBJ1-2, with D possibly being TRBD1 (5 bases). The CDR3 is 13 amino acids. Germline loops: CDR1 MDHEN, CDR2 SYDVKM.